The present TCR beta chain was sequenced within a study of T cells in narcolepsy. Study background: Patients with NT1 or NT2 and healthy control donors were enrolled. Regarding the study as a whole: HCRT-specific and TRIB2-specific autoreactive clonotypes appeared among same-patient CSF and blood CD4+ clonotypes.

Sequenced by immunoSEQ multiplex PCR; TCRdb stores in-frame clones only, minus some. The sample comprises 12,000 or so clones, around 94% of which are singletons, and 1% to 1.3% rests with the top ten. As for this clone: What it binds is unknown.

The CDR3 has 16 amino acids. V gave up 1 base and J gave up 0 bases, with 11 bases separating them. CDR1 is SGHTA and CDR2 is FQGTGA in the germline V gene. What was sequenced was CD45RA- memory CD4+ T cells from PBMCs. This receptor was obtained from a human donor with narcolepsy. The rearrangement links TRBV7-3 to TRBJ2-3, with D perhaps matching TRBD2 (6 bases). For the CDR3, the DNA is TGTGCCAGCAGCTTAAATGCGGGGAGAAGCACAGATACGCAGTATTTT. This codes for CASSLNAGRSTDTQYF.